This T cell receptor (beta chain) was recovered during a study of blood T cells in healthy people across ages. Study results and limitations: Lack of knowledge of donor CMV status possibly confounded expanded clonotype changes.

Points on this clonotype: As yet, its antigen is unknown.

Together with a sample-barcoded 5' primer, a J-beta primer mix was included in a second PCR lasting roughly 6 to 12 cycles. TCRdb reprocessed the 5' RACE reads via MiXCR and lists one record per CDR3 protein. The sample records about 1.8 million distinct CDR3 sequences, around half being singletons. The CDR3 spans 13 residues. Trimming pared 0 bases from V and 9 bases from J, leaving 10 bases between. Germline V gene lookup returns CDR1 SGHDT and CDR2 YYEEEE. The chain links TRBV5-6 to TRBJ2-1, with D unresolved. The specimen was blood. The TCR was taken from a middle-aged woman in good health. Written as DNA, the CDR3 is TGTGCCAGCAGCTTGGGTCCTAAGGGTGAGCAGTTCTTC. As protein: CASSLGPKGEQFF.